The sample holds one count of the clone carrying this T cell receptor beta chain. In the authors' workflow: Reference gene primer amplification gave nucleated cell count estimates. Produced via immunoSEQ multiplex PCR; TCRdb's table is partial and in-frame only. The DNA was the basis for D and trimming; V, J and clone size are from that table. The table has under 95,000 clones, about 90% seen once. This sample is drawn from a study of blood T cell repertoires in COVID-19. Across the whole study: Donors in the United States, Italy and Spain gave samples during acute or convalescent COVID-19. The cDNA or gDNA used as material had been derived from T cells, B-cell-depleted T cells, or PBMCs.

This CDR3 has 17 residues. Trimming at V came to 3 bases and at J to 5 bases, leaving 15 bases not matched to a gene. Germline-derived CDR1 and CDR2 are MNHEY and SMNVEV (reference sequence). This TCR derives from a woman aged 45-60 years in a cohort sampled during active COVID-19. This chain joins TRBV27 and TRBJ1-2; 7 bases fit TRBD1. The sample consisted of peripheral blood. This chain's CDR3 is CASSFARGREGWYGYTF. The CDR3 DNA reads TGTGCCAGCAGTTTTGCGAGGGGGCGCGAGGGATGGTATGGCTACACCTTC.